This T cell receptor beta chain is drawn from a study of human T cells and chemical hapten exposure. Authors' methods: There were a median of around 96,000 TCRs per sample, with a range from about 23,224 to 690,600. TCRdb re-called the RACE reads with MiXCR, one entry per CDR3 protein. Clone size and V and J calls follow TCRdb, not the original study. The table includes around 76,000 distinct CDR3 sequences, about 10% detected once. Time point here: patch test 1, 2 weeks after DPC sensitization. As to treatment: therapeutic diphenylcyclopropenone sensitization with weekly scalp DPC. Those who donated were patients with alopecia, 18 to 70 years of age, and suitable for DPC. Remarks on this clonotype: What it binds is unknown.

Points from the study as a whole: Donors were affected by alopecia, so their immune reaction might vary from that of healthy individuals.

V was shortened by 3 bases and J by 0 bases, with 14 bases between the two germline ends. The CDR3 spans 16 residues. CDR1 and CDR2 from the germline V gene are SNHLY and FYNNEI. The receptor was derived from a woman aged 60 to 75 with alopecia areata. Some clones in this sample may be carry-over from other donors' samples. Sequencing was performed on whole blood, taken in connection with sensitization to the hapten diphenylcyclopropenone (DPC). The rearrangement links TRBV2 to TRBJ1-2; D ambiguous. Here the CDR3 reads CASSDRETFSNYGYTF. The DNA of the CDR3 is TGTGCCAGCAGTGACCGGGAGACCTTTTCTAACTATGGCTACACCTTC.